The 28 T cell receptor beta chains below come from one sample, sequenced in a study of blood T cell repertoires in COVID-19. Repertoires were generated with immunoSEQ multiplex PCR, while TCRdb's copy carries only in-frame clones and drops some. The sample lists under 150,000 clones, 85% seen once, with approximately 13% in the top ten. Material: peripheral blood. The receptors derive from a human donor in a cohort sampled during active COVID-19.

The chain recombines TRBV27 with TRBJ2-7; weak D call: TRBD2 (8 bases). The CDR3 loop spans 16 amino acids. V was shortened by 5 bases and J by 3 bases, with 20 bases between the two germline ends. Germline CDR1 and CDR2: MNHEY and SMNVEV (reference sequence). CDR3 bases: TGTGCCAGCAGTCTCCAGGGGGGGAGCGGGGGCTACGAGCAGTACTTC. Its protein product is CASSLQGGSGGYEQYF.

The CDR3 sequence is CASSPRDRSSSGELFF. The CDR3 coding sequence is TGCGCCAGCAGCCCCCGGGACAGGTCAAGTTCCGGGGAGCTGTTTTTT. The chain joins TRBV4-1 to TRBJ2-2; TRBD1 matches 8 bases. The CDR3 is 16 residues long. Trimming removed 4 bases from V and 6 bases from J; junction bases left unmatched: 10. Germline V CDR1 and CDR2: MGHRA, YSYEKL.

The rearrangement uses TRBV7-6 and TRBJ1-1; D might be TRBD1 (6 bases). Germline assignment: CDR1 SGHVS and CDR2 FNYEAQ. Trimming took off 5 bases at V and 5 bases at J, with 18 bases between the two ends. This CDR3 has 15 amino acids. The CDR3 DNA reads TGTGCCAGCAGCAGAGAAACGAACAGGGCGACTGAAGCTTTCTTT. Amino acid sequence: CASSRETNRATEAFF.

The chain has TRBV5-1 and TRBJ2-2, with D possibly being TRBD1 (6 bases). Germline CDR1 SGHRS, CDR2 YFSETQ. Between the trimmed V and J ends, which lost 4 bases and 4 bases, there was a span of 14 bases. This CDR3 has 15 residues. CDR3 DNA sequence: TGCGCCAGCAGCCTGGGACAACACGGCACCGGGGAGCTGTTTTTT. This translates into CASSLGQHGTGELFF.

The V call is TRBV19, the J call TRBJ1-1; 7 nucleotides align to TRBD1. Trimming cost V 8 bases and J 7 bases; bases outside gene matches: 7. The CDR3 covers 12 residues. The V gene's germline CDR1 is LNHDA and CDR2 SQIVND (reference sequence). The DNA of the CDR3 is TGTGCCAGTTTTCACAGGGGCGTTGAAGCTTTCTTT. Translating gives CASFHRGVEAFF.

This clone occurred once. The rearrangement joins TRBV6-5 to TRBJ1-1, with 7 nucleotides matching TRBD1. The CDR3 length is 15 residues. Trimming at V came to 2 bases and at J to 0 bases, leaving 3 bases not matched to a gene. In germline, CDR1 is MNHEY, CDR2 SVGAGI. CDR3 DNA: TGTGCCAGCAGTTACACGAGGGGGCTGAACACTGAAGCTTTCTTT. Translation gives CASSYTRGLNTEAFF.

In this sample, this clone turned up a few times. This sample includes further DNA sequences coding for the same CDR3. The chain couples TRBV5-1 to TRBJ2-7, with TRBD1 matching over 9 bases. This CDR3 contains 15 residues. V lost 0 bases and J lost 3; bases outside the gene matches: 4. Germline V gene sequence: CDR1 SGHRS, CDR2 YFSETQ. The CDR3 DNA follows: TGCGCCAGCAGCTTGGCCGGACAGGGGAACTACGAGCAGTACTTC. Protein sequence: CASSLAGQGNYEQYF.

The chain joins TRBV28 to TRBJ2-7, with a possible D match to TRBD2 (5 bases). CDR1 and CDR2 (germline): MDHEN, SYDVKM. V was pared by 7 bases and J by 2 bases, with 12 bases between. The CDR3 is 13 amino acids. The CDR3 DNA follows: TGTGCCAGCAAGGAGGATTCCCCCTACGAGCAGTACTTC. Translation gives CASKEDSPYEQYF.

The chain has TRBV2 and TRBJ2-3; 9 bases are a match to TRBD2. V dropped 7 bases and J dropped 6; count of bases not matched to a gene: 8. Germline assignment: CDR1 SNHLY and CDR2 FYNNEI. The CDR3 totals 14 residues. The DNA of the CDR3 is TGTGCCAGCATGGAGGTAGCGGGGGTGGATACGCAGTATTTT. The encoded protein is CASMEVAGVDTQYF.

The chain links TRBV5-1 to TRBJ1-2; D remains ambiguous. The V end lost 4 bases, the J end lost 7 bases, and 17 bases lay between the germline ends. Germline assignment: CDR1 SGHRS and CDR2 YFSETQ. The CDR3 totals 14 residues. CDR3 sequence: CASSPEISSGGYTF. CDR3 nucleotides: TGCGCCAGCAGCCCGGAGATCTCGTCGGGTGGCTACACCTTC.

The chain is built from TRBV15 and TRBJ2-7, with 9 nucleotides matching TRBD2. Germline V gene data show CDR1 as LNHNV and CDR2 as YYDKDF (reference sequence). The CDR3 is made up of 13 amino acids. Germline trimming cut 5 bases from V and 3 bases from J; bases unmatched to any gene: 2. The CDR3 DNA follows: TGTGCCACCAGCCTTAGCGGGGGCTACGAGCAGTACTTC. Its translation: CATSLSGGYEQYF.

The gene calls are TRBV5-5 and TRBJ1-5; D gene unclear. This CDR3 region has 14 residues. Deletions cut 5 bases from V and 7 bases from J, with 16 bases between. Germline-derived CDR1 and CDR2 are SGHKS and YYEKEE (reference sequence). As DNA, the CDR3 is TGTGCCAGCAGTCTGGAGGGTTTTAGCCAGCCCCAGCATTTT. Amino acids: CASSLEGFSQPQHF.

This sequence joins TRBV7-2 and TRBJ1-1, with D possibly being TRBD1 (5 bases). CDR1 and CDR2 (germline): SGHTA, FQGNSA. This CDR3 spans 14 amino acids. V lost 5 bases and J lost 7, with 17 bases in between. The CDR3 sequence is CASSPRWSGLEAFF. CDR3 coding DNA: TGTGCCAGCAGCCCAAGATGGTCAGGGCTTGAAGCTTTCTTT.

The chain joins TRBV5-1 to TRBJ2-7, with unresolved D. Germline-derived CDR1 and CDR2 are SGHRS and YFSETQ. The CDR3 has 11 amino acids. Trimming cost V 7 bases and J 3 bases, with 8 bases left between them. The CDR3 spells CASGDGYEQYF. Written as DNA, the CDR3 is TGCGCCAGCGGAGACGGCTACGAGCAGTACTTC.

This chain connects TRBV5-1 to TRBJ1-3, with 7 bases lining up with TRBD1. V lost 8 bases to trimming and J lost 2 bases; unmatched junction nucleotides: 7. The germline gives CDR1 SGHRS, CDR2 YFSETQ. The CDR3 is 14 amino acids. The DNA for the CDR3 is TGCGCCAGTAGCGGAGGGGGCACTGGAAACACCATATATTTT. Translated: CASSGGGTGNTIYF.

This chain's CDR3 is CASSLGTGGNSPLHF. CDR3 sequence (DNA): TGCGCCAGCAGCTTGGGGACAGGGGGTAATTCACCCCTCCACTTT. The chain employs TRBV5-1 and TRBJ1-6, with 10 bases identical to TRBD1. Germline V gives CDR1 SGHRS, CDR2 YFSETQ. Trimming removed 0 bases from V and 6 bases from J; junction bases left unmatched: 0. This CDR3 region has 15 residues.

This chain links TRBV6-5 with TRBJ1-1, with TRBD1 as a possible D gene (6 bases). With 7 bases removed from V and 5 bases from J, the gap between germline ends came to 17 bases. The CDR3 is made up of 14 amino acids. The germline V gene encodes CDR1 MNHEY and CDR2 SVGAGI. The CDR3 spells CASKSTGLETEAFF. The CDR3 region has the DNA TGTGCCAGCAAGTCGACAGGCTTGGAGACTGAAGCTTTCTTT.

The CDR3 coding sequence is TGTGCCAGCAGCCATCGACAGGTTCGGACTTGGGTGGTTAGCAATCAGCCCCAGCATTTT. Its protein is CASSHRQVRTWVVSNQPQHF. The chain recombines TRBV3-1 (or the pseudogene TRBV3-2) with TRBJ1-5, with D maybe TRBD1 (6 bases). Trimming removed 3 bases from V and 0 bases from J, with 24 bases in between. This CDR3 is 20 amino acids long. Germline CDR1 and CDR2: LGHDT and YNNKEL (reference sequence).

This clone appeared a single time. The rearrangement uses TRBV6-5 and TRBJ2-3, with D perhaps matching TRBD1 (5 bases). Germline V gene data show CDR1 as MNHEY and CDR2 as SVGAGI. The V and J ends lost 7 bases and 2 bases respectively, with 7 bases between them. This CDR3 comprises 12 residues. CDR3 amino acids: CASIRATDTQYF. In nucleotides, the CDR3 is TGTGCCAGCATCAGGGCCACAGATACGCAGTATTTT.

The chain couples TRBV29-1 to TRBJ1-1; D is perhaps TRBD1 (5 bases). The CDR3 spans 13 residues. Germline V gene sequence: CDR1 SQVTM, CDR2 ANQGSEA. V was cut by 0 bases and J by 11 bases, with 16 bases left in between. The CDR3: CSVEDLGGDRAFF. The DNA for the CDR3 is TGCAGCGTTGAAGATCTCGGGGGTGATCGGGCTTTCTTT.

CDR3 amino acids: CAISELSTGYGYTF. CDR3 DNA sequence: TGTGCCATCAGTGAGTTGTCGACAGGCTATGGCTACACCTTC. The genes are TRBV10-3 and TRBJ1-2; weak D call: TRBD1 (6 bases). V was shortened by 1 base and J by 4 bases, with 10 bases between the two germline ends. The CDR3 extends over 14 amino acids. Germline CDR1 ENHRY, CDR2 SYGVKD.

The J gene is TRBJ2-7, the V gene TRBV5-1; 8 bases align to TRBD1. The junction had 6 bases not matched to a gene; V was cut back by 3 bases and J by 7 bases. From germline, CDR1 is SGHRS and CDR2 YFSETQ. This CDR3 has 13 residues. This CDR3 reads CASSSTGADEQYF. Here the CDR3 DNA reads TGCGCCAGCAGCTCGACAGGGGCGGATGAGCAGTACTTC. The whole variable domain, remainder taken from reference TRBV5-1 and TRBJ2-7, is KAGVTQTPRYLIKTRGQQVTLSCSPISGHRSVSWYQQTPGQGLQFLFEYFSETQRNKGNFPGRFSGRQFSNSRSEMNVSTLELGDSALYLCASSSTGADEQYFGPGTRLTVT.

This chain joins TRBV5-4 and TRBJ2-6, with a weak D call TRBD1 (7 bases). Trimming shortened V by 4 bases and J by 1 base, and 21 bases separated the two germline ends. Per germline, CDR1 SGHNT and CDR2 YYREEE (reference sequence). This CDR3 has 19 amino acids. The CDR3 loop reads CASSGGRAGGPSGANVLTF. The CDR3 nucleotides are TGTGCCAGCAGCGGGGGGCGTGCAGGGGGTCCTTCTGGGGCCAACGTCCTGACTTTC. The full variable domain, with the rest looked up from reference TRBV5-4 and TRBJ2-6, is ETGVTQSPTHLIKTRGQQVTLRCSSQSGHNTVSWYQQALGQGPQFIFQYYREEENGRGNFPPRFSGLQFPNYSSELNVNALELDDSALYLCASSGGRAGGPSGANVLTFGAGSRLTVL.

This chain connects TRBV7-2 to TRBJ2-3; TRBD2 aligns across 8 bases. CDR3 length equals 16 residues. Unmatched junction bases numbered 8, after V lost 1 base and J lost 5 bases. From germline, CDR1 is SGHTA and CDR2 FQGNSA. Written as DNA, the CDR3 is TGTGCCAGCAGCTTAGTAGGCGGGGGGCCTGGAGATACGCAGTATTTT. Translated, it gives CASSLVGGGPGDTQYF.

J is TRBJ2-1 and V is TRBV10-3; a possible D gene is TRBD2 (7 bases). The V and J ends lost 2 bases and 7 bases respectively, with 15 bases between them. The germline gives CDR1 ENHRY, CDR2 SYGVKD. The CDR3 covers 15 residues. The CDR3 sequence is CAISEAGALGNEQFF. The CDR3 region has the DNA TGTGCCATCAGTGAGGCGGGGGCCCTGGGGAATGAGCAGTTCTTC.

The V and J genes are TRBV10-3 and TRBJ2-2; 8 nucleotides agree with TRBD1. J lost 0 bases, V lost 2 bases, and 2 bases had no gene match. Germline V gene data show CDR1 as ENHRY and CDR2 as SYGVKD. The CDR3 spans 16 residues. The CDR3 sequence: CAISERGQANTGELFF. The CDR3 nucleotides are TGTGCCATCAGTGAGAGGGGACAGGCGAACACCGGGGAGCTGTTTTTT.

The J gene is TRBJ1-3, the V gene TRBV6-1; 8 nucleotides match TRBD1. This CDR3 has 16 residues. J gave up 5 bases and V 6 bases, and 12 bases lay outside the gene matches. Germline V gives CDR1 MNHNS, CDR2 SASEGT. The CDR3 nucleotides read TGTGCCAGCAGCGAAAAACAGGGGGTGAAAAGAAACACCATATATTTT. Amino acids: CASSEKQGVKRNTIYF.

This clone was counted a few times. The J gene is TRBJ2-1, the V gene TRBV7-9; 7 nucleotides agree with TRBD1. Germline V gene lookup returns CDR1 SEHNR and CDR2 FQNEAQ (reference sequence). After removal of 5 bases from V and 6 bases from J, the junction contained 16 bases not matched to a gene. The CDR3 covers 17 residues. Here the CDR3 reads CASSPTGAFMRINEQFF. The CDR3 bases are TGTGCCAGCAGCCCTACAGGGGCCTTTATGAGAATCAATGAGCAGTTCTTC.